This TCR beta chain was observed in a study of T-cell memory formation after mild COVID-19. This clonotype appeared many times. TCRdb reprocessed the 5' RACE reads via MiXCR and lists one record per CDR3 protein. This repertoire shows a few hundred thousand distinct CDR3 sequences, roughly 22% found once; its top ten account for approximately 8.4%. The sequencing sample was made of PBMCs or a T cell subset sorted from them (not recorded which). The TCR comes from an adult woman who had mild COVID-19 (a few samples of this study predate the infection). Cell type and time point are not known.

CDR3 protein: CASSVLAEIYEQYF. The CDR3 nucleotides read TGTGCCAGCAGCGTTTTAGCAGAGATCTACGAGCAGTACTTC. The chain has TRBV6-2 or TRBV6-3 and TRBJ2-7; no definite D call. Germline-derived CDR1 and CDR2 are MNHEY and SVGEGT. The CDR3 is made up of 14 amino acids. Trimming removed 6 bases at V and 3 bases at J, with 15 bases between.